This T cell receptor beta chain comes out of a study of cytomegalovirus exposure and HLA in healthy donors. The study, taken as a whole, reports: The study recorded 150 to 200 TCR beta chains that were cytomegalovirus-associated. No immune exposure information besides CMV serostatus was available. High specificity and sensitivity for cytomegalovirus status were reported for the classifier.

13 Jbeta primers and 60 Vbeta primers were used for the PCR. Produced via immunoSEQ multiplex PCR; TCRdb's table is partial and in-frame only. The sample shows about 170,000 clones, almost 80% of them seen only once. V trimming: 3 bases; J trimming: 3 bases; junction bases outside the gene matches: 3. Germline-derived CDR1 and CDR2 are MNHEY and SMNVEV (reference sequence). This CDR3 has 15 amino acids. Of note for this clone: Its antigen is unknown.

The chain couples TRBV27 to TRBJ2-2; 8 positions match TRBD2. The receptor was derived from a man aged 40-49 years in good health and CMV-seropositive. The material sequenced was PBMCs. The CDR3, as DNA: TGTGCCAGCAGTTTGGCGGGAGGATACACCGGGGAGCTGTTTTTT. The encoded protein is CASSLAGGYTGELFF.